These 26 T cell receptor beta chains share one sample of origin, sequenced in a study of Graves' ophthalmopathy and Graves' hyperthyroidism. RNA transcripts provided the template for amplifying TCR beta CDR3 regions. HTBI primers were employed in first-round RT-PCR, then a second-round multiplex PCR followed. Using its own MiXCR run on the multiplex PCR reads, TCRdb lists one record per CDR3 protein. The sample holds about 1.1 million distinct CDR3 sequences, roughly two fifths seen once. Sequencing was done on a sample of peripheral blood or thyroid tissue (not recorded which). Source of these receptors: an adult man with Graves' hyperthyroidism.

V usage is TRBV11-2 and J usage is TRBJ2-3; D gene uncertain. The germline V gene encodes CDR1 SGHAT and CDR2 FQNNGV. This CDR3 comprises 14 residues. V lost 5 bases and J 4 bases, leaving 13 bases between the germline ends. CDR3 DNA sequence: TGTGCCAGCAGCCCGCTGGGGATTGCAGATACGCAGTATTTT. It yields the protein CASSPLGIADTQYF.

The sample holds many counts of this clonotype. V usage is TRBV7-2 and J usage is TRBJ2-7; 8 bases map to TRBD2. The CDR3 is made up of 15 amino acids. From germline, CDR1 is SGHTA and CDR2 FQGNSA. V was clipped by 7 bases and J by 1 base; unmatched bases: 9. CDR3 residues: CASTPGTSDSYEQYF. The CDR3 bases are TGTGCCAGCACCCCCGGGACTAGTGATTCCTACGAGCAGTACTTC.

This clonotype was counted a single time. This chain uses TRBV19 with TRBJ2-2, with 9 positions matching TRBD2. The CDR3 runs 19 residues. Per the germline V gene, CDR1 is LNHDA and CDR2 is SQIVND (reference sequence). V lost 3 bases to trimming and J lost 4 bases; unmatched junction nucleotides: 15. The CDR3 loop is CASSMELSSGSGSTGELFF. DNA for the CDR3: TGTGCCAGTAGTATGGAGTTGAGTAGCGGGAGCGGGAGCACCGGGGAGCTGTTTTTT.

This clonotype has a count of ten or more. This chain links TRBV13 with TRBJ1-6, with a weak D call TRBD1 (6 bases). The CDR3 has 17 amino acids. The V end lost 5 bases, the J end lost 5 bases, and 19 bases lay between the germline ends. In germline, CDR1 is PRHDT, CDR2 FYEKMQ (reference sequence). CDR3 in amino acids: CASSERRLTGDNSPLHF. As DNA, the CDR3 is TGTGCCAGCAGCGAGCGGCGCTTGACAGGCGATAATTCACCCCTCCACTTT.

This chain connects TRBV12-3 or TRBV12-4 to TRBJ2-7; perhaps TRBD1 as D (6 bases). Trimming removed 0 bases from V and 0 bases from J, with 21 bases in between. The CDR3 is 19 amino acids. The CDR3 DNA is TGTGCCAGCAGTTTAGCGCTCTCACAGGGTGAGGGCAGCTCCTACGAGCAGTACTTC. Translating it yields CASSLALSQGEGSSYEQYF.

The chain is built from TRBV25-1 and TRBJ1-6, with 10 bases fitting TRBD1. Per germline, CDR1 MGHDK and CDR2 SYGVNS. V trimming: 8 bases; J trimming: 9 bases; junction bases outside the gene matches: 10. There are 15 residues in the CDR3. The CDR3 bases are TGTGCCAGCGAAAGGACAGGGGGTACGGGTTCACCCCTCCACTTT. Translation: CASERTGGTGSPLHF.

The V and J genes are TRBV20-1 and TRBJ2-5; 8 positions match TRBD2. Germline loops: CDR1 DFQATT, CDR2 SNEGSKA (reference sequence). There are 13 residues in the CDR3. The trim removed 3 bases at V and 4 bases at J, leaving 4 bases unmatched. The CDR3 region is CSASVRGGETQYF. The CDR3 region has the DNA TGCAGTGCTAGTGTCCGGGGGGGAGAGACCCAGTACTTC.

This clonotype has a handful of counts. The V gene is TRBV2, the J gene TRBJ2-7; D possibly corresponds to TRBD2 (5 bases). CDR1 is SNHLY, CDR2 FYNNEI, per germline. The CDR3 is 15 residues long. Trimming cost V 5 bases and J 2 bases, with 16 bases left between them. This chain's CDR3 is CASSYGQLETYEQYF. The CDR3 bases are TGTGCCAGCAGTTACGGCCAACTAGAAACCTACGAGCAGTACTTC.

V gene TRBV12-3 or TRBV12-4 combines with J gene TRBJ1-1; D is possibly TRBD1 (5 bases). The CDR3 covers 19 residues. V was clipped by 3 bases and J by 3 bases, with 26 bases between them. As DNA, the CDR3 is TGTGCCAGCAGTTTGCCTCATTACAGGAGTGTTGGTAAGGACACTGAAGCTTTCTTT. Its translation: CASSLPHYRSVGKDTEAFF.

At least ten counts were recorded for this clonotype. The rearrangement uses TRBV2 and TRBJ1-1; 9 nucleotides match TRBD1. Germline CDR1 reads SNHLY; CDR2 reads FYNNEI. With 2 bases clipped from V and 0 bases from J, the junction kept 7 bases outside the gene matches. The CDR3 covers 17 residues. The CDR3 bases are TGTGCCAGCAGTGAACCCGGGACAGGGATTATGAACACTGAAGCTTTCTTT. This encodes CASSEPGTGIMNTEAFF.

The table lists this clonotype with many counts. This chain's CDR3 is CASSLEAVYEQYF. The CDR3, as DNA: TGTGCCAGCAGCTTAGAGGCGGTCTACGAGCAGTACTTC. The chain uses TRBV7-2 and TRBJ2-7; D gene ambiguous. V was pared by 1 base and J by 3 bases, with 7 bases between. The CDR3 is made up of 13 amino acids. The germline V gene encodes CDR1 SGHTA and CDR2 FQGNSA.

This clonotype has a count of ten or more. V and J are TRBV7-2 and TRBJ1-6, with 9 bases fitting TRBD1. This CDR3 comprises 16 residues. V shed 4 bases and J 7 bases; nucleotides not matched to a gene: 8. Per germline, CDR1 SGHTA and CDR2 FQGNSA. CDR3 region: CASSYPRTGENSPLHF. CDR3 nucleotide sequence: TGTGCCAGCAGCTACCCCAGGACAGGGGAAAATTCACCCCTCCACTTT.

V is TRBV28 and J is TRBJ1-5; 8 bases agree with TRBD1. The CDR3 covers 13 residues. V shed 10 bases, J shed 7 bases, and the junction held 9 bases outside the gene matches. CDR1 is MDHEN, CDR2 SYDVKM, per germline. CDR3 sequence: CAITAGGWQPQHF. As DNA, the CDR3 is TGTGCCATTACAGCAGGGGGCTGGCAGCCCCAGCATTTT. The variable domain in full, with the rest retrieved from reference TRBV28 and TRBJ1-5, is DVKVTQSSRYLVKRTGEKVFLECVQDMDHENMFWYRQDPGLGLRLIYFSYDVKMKEKGDIPEGYSVSREKKERFSLILESASTNQTSMYLCAITAGGWQPQHFGDGTRLSIL.

On this clonotype: A much larger clone lies a single base off, so this may be a read error. The rearrangement joins TRBV10-3 to TRBJ2-7; no firm D call. Trimming took off 2 bases at V and 6 bases at J, with 8 bases between the two ends. The germline CDR1 and CDR2 sequences are ENHRY and SYGVKD. This CDR3 spans 12 amino acids. CDR3 residues: CAISETRIEQYF. The DNA for the CDR3 is TGTGCCATCAGTGAGACGAGGATCGAGCAGTACTTC.

V usage is TRBV5-1 and J usage is TRBJ2-7; perhaps TRBD2 as D (6 bases). Germline lookup yields CDR1 SGHRS and CDR2 YFSETQ. Trimming cost V 4 bases and J 3 bases, with 17 bases left between them. This CDR3 spans 15 amino acids. The CDR3 coding sequence is TGCGCCAGCAGCCAAGCGAACGCCGGGGGCTACGAGCAGTACTTC. Residues: CASSQANAGGYEQYF.

Turning to this clonotype: A much more abundant neighbour one base away suggests this may be a read error. The chain combines TRBV10-3 with TRBJ1-1; D possibly corresponds to TRBD1 (6 bases). CDR3 length: 13 residues. The germline V gene encodes CDR1 ENHRY and CDR2 SYGVKD. Trimming removed 6 bases at V and 3 bases at J, with 11 bases between. This CDR3 reads CAISLRQDTEAFF. In DNA, the CDR3 is TGTGCCATCAGCCTTCGACAGGACACTGAAGCTTTCTTT.

The table lists this clonotype with many counts. CDR3 sequence (DNA): TGTGCCAGCAGAGCCAGGGATCTACGCGAGCAGTACTTC. It translates to CASRARDLREQYF. The chain is built from TRBV2 and TRBJ2-7; TRBD1 might be the D (5 bases). V lost 6 bases and J 6 bases, leaving 15 bases between the germline ends. Germline assignment: CDR1 SNHLY and CDR2 FYNNEI. This CDR3 is 13 amino acids long.

This clonotype was counted many times. In nucleotides, the CDR3 is TGTGCCAGCTGCACCGAGTACGGGGAGCTGTTTTTT. Protein product: CASCTEYGELFF. The chain employs TRBV12-3 or TRBV12-4 and TRBJ2-2; D remains ambiguous. This CDR3 region has 12 residues. V shed 8 bases and J shed 7 bases, with 11 bases lying between them.

V usage is TRBV10-1 and J usage is TRBJ1-6; D may be TRBD1 (5 bases). CDR1 and CDR2 (germline): WNHNN, SYGVQD (reference sequence). This CDR3 region has 15 residues. Trimming took 5 bases from V and 8 from J, leaving 16 bases between them. The CDR3 sequence is CASSQGRTGDSPLHF. The CDR3 nucleotides read TGCGCCAGCAGTCAGGGACGCACCGGGGATTCACCCCTCCACTTT.

To note about this clonotype: This may stem from a read error, because a much larger clone lies one nucleotide away. This chain joins TRBV19 and TRBJ1-6; D may be TRBD1 (6 bases). V lost 4 bases to trimming and J lost 9 bases, with 13 bases between them. Germline V gene sequence: CDR1 LNHDA, CDR2 SQIVND (reference sequence). The length of the CDR3 is 14 residues. CDR3 sequence reads: CASSNGRGRSPLHF. CDR3 in DNA: TGTGCCAGTAGTAATGGCAGGGGACGTTCACCCCTCCACTTT.

In this sample, this clonotype turned up a few times. The J gene is TRBJ2-7, the V gene TRBV6-4; tentative D call: TRBD2 (6 bases). CDR1 MRHNA and CDR2 SNTAGT come from the germline V gene. The V and J ends lost 2 bases and 3 bases respectively, with 14 bases between them. CDR3 length: 15 residues. This chain's CDR3 is CASSDPFGSRYEQYF. In DNA form, the CDR3 reads TGTGCCAGCAGTGACCCGTTCGGGAGCCGCTACGAGCAGTACTTC.

This clonotype came up a few times. An end of the junction differs from the germline gene, which may be a read error. V usage is TRBV10-2 and J usage is TRBJ1-2; possibly TRBD1 for D (6 bases). CDR1 WSHSY and CDR2 SAAADI come from the germline V gene. This CDR3 region has 15 residues. The CDR3 region has the DNA TGTGCCAGCACCGTGGACAGACGAACTAACTATGGCTACACCTTC. This sequence encodes CASTVDRRTNYGYTF.

The chain is built from TRBV15 and TRBJ1-4; D is unresolved. Germline CDR1 reads LNHNV; CDR2 reads YYDKDF (reference sequence). The length of the CDR3 is 15 residues. Trimming left V 5 bases short and J 5 bases short, with 15 bases between. The CDR3: CATSGRNRQNEKLFF. The CDR3 DNA reads TGTGCCACCAGCGGTCGGAACAGACAAAATGAAAAACTGTTTTTT.

The sample holds many counts of this clonotype. The rearrangement uses TRBV7-6 and TRBJ2-7; D is unclear. Looked up from germline, CDR1 is SGHVS and CDR2 is FNYEAQ. Trimming pared 3 bases from V and 7 bases from J, leaving 10 bases between. The CDR3 consists of 12 residues. This CDR3 is CASSFSPGEQYF. In nucleotides, the CDR3 is TGTGCCAGCAGCTTCAGCCCCGGAGAGCAGTACTTC. Using reference TRBV7-6 and TRBJ2-7 for the parts outside the CDR3, the full variable domain is GAGVSQSPRYKVTKRGQDVALRCDPISGHVSLYWYRQALGQGPEFLTYFNYEAQQDKSGLPNDRFSAERPEGSISTLTIQRTEQRDSAMYRCASSFSPGEQYFGPGTRLTVT.

V usage is TRBV6-5 and J usage is TRBJ2-2; D call uncertain. CDR3 size: 16 residues. The V end lost 0 bases, the J end lost 1 base, and 9 bases lay between the germline ends. Germline CDR1 reads MNHEY; CDR2 reads SVGAGI. The CDR3 spells CASSYSVDRNTGELFF. Written as DNA, the CDR3 is TGTGCCAGCAGTTACTCAGTTGATCGGAACACCGGGGAGCTGTTTTTT.

This clonotype was seen ten or more times. CDR3 region: CSVEGLLQETQYF. The CDR3 nucleotides read TGCAGCGTTGAAGGACTACTCCAAGAGACCCAGTACTTC. This rearrangement joins TRBV29-1 to TRBJ2-5, with D possibly being TRBD2 (5 bases). Germline CDR1 reads SQVTM; CDR2 reads ANQGSEA. The CDR3 is 13 amino acids. Trimming took off 1 base at V and 1 base at J, with 7 bases between the two ends.